This TCR beta chain was sequenced in a study of vaccination and CD4 T cells after COVID-19. Study in general: There were six male and four female convalescents, and two of them were Hispanic. The post-COVID sampling time was a median roughly 100 days after diagnosis, ranging from 35 to 161. The cells were exposed to overlapping spike peptides originating from SARS-CoV-2, HCoV-NL63, HCoV-OC43 and HCoV-229E for stimulation.

Trimming left V 2 bases short and J 0 bases short, with 14 bases between. CDR3 length: 18 amino acids. Germline V gene sequence: CDR1 MNHEY, CDR2 SMNVEV (reference sequence). In regard to this clonotype: Its antigen remains unidentified.

Sequence data for DNA of cultured CD4+ T cells were generated by the Oncomine TCR Beta short-read assay. TCRdb recomputed calls from the PCR reads with MiXCR, one row per CDR3 protein. This table holds about 12,000 distinct CDR3 sequences, about 72% found once. The treatment is: roughly 11-day PBMC culture with coronavirus spike peptide pools or control peptides (ViraFEST assay). First, ViraFEST expanded antigen-specific T cells with peptide pools, and next it sequenced the TCRs. The TCR was taken from a human donor who had recovered from COVID-19. Sequencing was performed on CD4+ T cells from blood, cultured in vitro. This chain links TRBV27 with TRBJ1-6; D call uncertain. The CDR3 is CASSLNRGTTSYNSPLHF. In DNA form, the CDR3 reads TGTGCCAGCAGTTTAAATCGGGGAACGACCTCCTATAATTCACCCCTCCACTTT.